The sequence of this TCR beta chain was determined in a study of metastatic and nonmetastatic thyroid tumors. Study summary: Repertoires were compared across blood and tumor or nodule tissue from malignant and benign thyroid patients.

This clone was seen ten or more times. Its antigen remains unidentified. The study, taken as a whole, reports: It was reportedly found that TCR beta diversity was significantly higher in malignant thyroid tumors than in benign nodules, a difference seen in both blood and tumor samples.

The V end lost 5 bases, the J end lost 0 bases, and 7 bases lay between the germline ends. This CDR3 spans 14 amino acids. Germline-derived CDR1 and CDR2 are SEHNR and FQNEAQ (reference sequence). Treatment of any kind had been given to no patient before thyroid surgery. Under the authors' procedure: Across clinicopathological groups, CDR3 differences served as the basis for building a distant-metastasis classifier for papillary thyroid cancer. Via MiXCR, TCRdb re-called the PCR reads. TCRdb, not the authors, supplied the V and J calls. Here the sample spans some 10,000 clones, approximately 12% being singletons.

This sequence joins TRBV7-9 and TRBJ1-4; D is unclear. The sequencing sample was made of blood. The TCR comes from a female donor with papillary thyroid cancer or a benign thyroid nodule (not recorded which). Some clones in this sample may be carry-over from other donors' samples. In DNA, the CDR3 is TGTGCCAGCAGCCGGACGTCAACTAATGAAAAACTGTTTTTT. Amino acid sequence: CASSRTSTNEKLFF.